The rows below give T cell receptor beta chains drawn from one sample of a study of beta chain features in type 1 diabetes. Only in-frame clones appear in the TCRdb table, and some are missing; sequencing was by immunoSEQ multiplex PCR. The table records over 120,000 clones, about 10% of them present only once. The sequencing sample was made of naive CD4+ T cells from blood. Source of these receptors: a man between 18 and 29 years old in good health. CDR3s include the opening cysteine and the closing phenylalanine or tryptophan. The D gene is left open where the match is weak. The size entry is marked missing in some rows and otherwise reads once, few, many or a size class.

v_call	clone_size	d_call	j_call	cdr3_nt	cdr3_aa
TRBV7-6	few	-	TRBJ2-1	TGTGCCAGCAGCTTACAGGATGAGCAGTTCTTC	CASSLQDEQFF
TRBV4-1	-	-	TRBJ1-6	TGCGCCAGCAGCCAAGATCGTTTTGGGCTACCCCTCCACTTT	CASSQDRFGLPLHF
TRBV18	-	TRBD2	TRBJ2-7	TGTGCCAGCTCACCTGGGGGGGTTACGGTCTACGAGCAGTACTTC	CASSPGGVTVYEQYF
TRBV6-8	-	-	TRBJ1-5	TGTGCCAGCAGTTACTCGGGCCAGGCCCGGCCTGGCAATCAGCCCCAGCATTTT	CASSYSGQARPGNQPQHF
TRBV14	-	-	TRBJ1-3	TGTGCCAGCAGCCAAGTATCGGGTGGAAACACCATATATTTT	CASSQVSGGNTIYF
TRBV2	-	-	TRBJ2-5	TGTGCCAGCAGCAAAGACCCCGGGACTCGGGAGACCCAGTACTTC	CASSKDPGTRETQYF
TRBV28	few	TRBD1	TRBJ1-6	TGTGCCAGCAGTTTGGGGACAGGGATTTCACCCCTCCACTTT	CASSLGTGISPLHF
TRBV19	few	-	TRBJ1-5	TGTGCCAGTAGTAACAGGGACCAGCCCCAGCATTTT	CASSNRDQPQHF
TRBV30	-	-	TRBJ2-7	TGTGCCTGGGCCTTCGAGAACGAGCAGTACTTC	CAWAFENEQYF
TRBV5-1	few	TRBD1	TRBJ2-3	TGCGCCAGCAGCTTGGGGGACAGGGATGAAGATACGCAGTATTTT	CASSLGDRDEDTQYF
TRBV29-1	many	-	TRBJ1-1	TGCAGCGTTGATAGGACAGACACTGAAGCTTTCTTT	CSVDRTDTEAFF
TRBV7-2	few	TRBD1	TRBJ1-2	TGTGCCAGCAGCTTCTCGACAGGGGTTGGCTACACCTTC	CASSFSTGVGYTF
TRBV19	-	TRBD1	TRBJ2-7	TGTGCCAGTAGTAGACAGGGGTCCTACGAGCAGTACTTC	CASSRQGSYEQYF
TRBV9	few	TRBD1	TRBJ2-2	TGTGCCAGCCTCTTGGACAGGGGCTTCACCGGGGAGCTGTTTTTT	CASLLDRGFTGELFF
TRBV18	-	TRBD1	TRBJ2-7	TGTGCCAGCTCACCAACCAATTCCGGGACAGGCAATTCCTACGAGCAGTACTTC	CASSPTNSGTGNSYEQYF
TRBV7-9	few	-	TRBJ2-3	TGTGCCAGCAGCCTAGGAAGCTACCGCACAGATACGCAGTATTTT	CASSLGSYRTDTQYF
TRBV27	few	TRBD1	TRBJ2-2	TGTGCCAGCAGTCCTCTGGGACAGGGGGCTAACACCGGGGAGCTGTTTTTT	CASSPLGQGANTGELFF
TRBV28	-	TRBD2	TRBJ2-1	TGTGCCAGCAGTCTAAGGACTAGCGGGGGAGGAAATGAGCAGTTCTTC	CASSLRTSGGGNEQFF
TRBV2	-	TRBD2	TRBJ2-3	TGTGCCAGCAGTCCGGGGGGGCCGCCAGATACGCAGTATTTT	CASSPGGPPDTQYF
TRBV4-2	-	TRBD1	TRBJ2-7	TGTGCCAGCAGCCGTCACACAGGGGACGAGCAGTACTTC	CASSRHTGDEQYF
TRBV21-1	few	-	TRBJ2-3	TGTGCCAGCAGCACCACCGGGACTAGCTTCACAGATACGCAGTATTTT	CASSTTGTSFTDTQYF
TRBV7-9	-	-	TRBJ2-1	TGTGCCAGCAGCTTTTGGGGGGGGGCAGACAATGAGCAGTTCTTC	CASSFWGGADNEQFF
TRBV7-2	-	-	TRBJ2-1	TGTGCCAGCAGCTTAGTTGGGCCCTACAATGAGCAGTTCTTC	CASSLVGPYNEQFF
TRBV30	few	TRBD1	TRBJ1-4	TGTGCCTGGAGTGTAGGGGGCGCGACTGAAAAACTGTTTTTT	CAWSVGGATEKLFF
TRBV2	few	-	TRBJ2-2	TGTGCCAGCAGGACAGGGGAGGGGTACACCGGGGAGCTGTTTTTT	CASRTGEGYTGELFF
TRBV5-1	few	-	TRBJ1-4	TGCGCCAGCAGAAAAAACGGGGGGGACGATGAAAAACTGTTTTTT	CASRKNGGDDEKLFF
TRBV30	-	TRBD2	TRBJ2-7	TGTGCCTGGAGACGTCCGCGCGGGGGACGGTACGAGCAGTACTTC	CAWRRPRGGRYEQYF
TRBV11-2	few	TRBD2	TRBJ2-5	TGTGCCAGCAGCCCCCTACGGGGGGGCAAAGAGACCCAGTACTTC	CASSPLRGGKETQYF
TRBV27	few	TRBD2	TRBJ2-2	TGTGCCAGCAGTTCGCTTTTACTAGCGGGGGGTTACACCGGGGAGCTGTTTTTT	CASSSLLLAGGYTGELFF
TRBV7-2	few	TRBD1	TRBJ2-7	TGTGCCAGCAGCCCGCGACAGGGTCCACCCTACGAGCAGTACTTC	CASSPRQGPPYEQYF
TRBV5-1	few	-	TRBJ2-5	TGCGCCAGCAGCTTCCAGGGTATAGGGGAGACCCAGTACTTC	CASSFQGIGETQYF
TRBV5-1	-	-	TRBJ1-1	TGCGCCAGCAGCCCTCCAGGGAACACTGAAGCTTTCTTT	CASSPPGNTEAFF
TRBV7-7	few	TRBD2	TRBJ2-2	TGTGCCAGCAGCTCGGGACTAGCGGTGAACACCGGGGAGCTGTTTTTT	CASSSGLAVNTGELFF
TRBV30	many	-	TRBJ1-1	TGTGCCTGGAGTGTCTCCGGGGACACTGAAGCTTTCTTT	CAWSVSGDTEAFF
TRBV10-1	-	-	TRBJ2-5	TGCGCCAGCAGTGCCGGGTCCCACGAGACCCAGTACTTC	CASSAGSHETQYF
TRBV7-6	few	TRBD1	TRBJ1-1	TGTGCCAGCAGCTCAACAGGGGTTGAAGCTTTCTTT	CASSSTGVEAFF
TRBV18	many	TRBD1	TRBJ1-2	TGTGCCAGCTCATCGGACAGGACCATCTATGGCTACACCTTC	CASSSDRTIYGYTF
TRBV4-3	many	-	TRBJ1-5	TGCGCCAGCAGCCAAGATAGAGGGTTTGCTCAGCCCCAGCATTTT	CASSQDRGFAQPQHF
TRBV7-2	few	TRBD2	TRBJ2-3	TGTGCCAGCAGCCTTCGATTAGCGGGGGGGCCTACAGATACGCAGTATTTT	CASSLRLAGGPTDTQYF
TRBV27	-	-	TRBJ2-1	TGTGCCAGCAGTCCAAGGGGCCATGAGCAGTTCTTC	CASSPRGHEQFF
TRBV10-3	-	TRBD1	TRBJ1-2	TGTGCCATCAGCGCGACAGGGGACGGCTACACCTTC	CAISATGDGYTF
TRBV23-1	many	-	TRBJ1-6	TGCGCCAGCAAGGGCAGGGTCTATAATTCACCCCTCCACTTT	CASKGRVYNSPLHF
TRBV2	few	-	TRBJ2-3	TGTGCCAGCAGTGGGGTAGCAGCAGATACGCAGTATTTT	CASSGVAADTQYF
TRBV29-1	few	TRBD2	TRBJ2-1	TGCAGCGGCATTACGGGACTAGCGGGAGATGAGCAGTTCTTC	CSGITGLAGDEQFF
TRBV11-1	-	TRBD1	TRBJ2-1	TGTGCCAGCAGCTTAGAGGGGGCCCCCTACAATGAGCAGTTCTTC	CASSLEGAPYNEQFF
TRBV18	-	TRBD1	TRBJ1-6	TGTGCCAGCTCACCAGCGACAGGGATTAATTCACCCCTCCACTTT	CASSPATGINSPLHF
TRBV11-2	few	-	TRBJ1-4	TGTGCCAGCAGTTGGAGTACTAATGAAAAACTGTTTTTT	CASSWSTNEKLFF
TRBV19	-	-	TRBJ2-7	TGTGCCACAAAAGGACAACTGAGCTCCTACGAGCAGTACTTC	CATKGQLSSYEQYF
TRBV5-8	once	TRBD1	TRBJ1-5	TGTGCCAGCGCCGGGACAGGGGACCAGCCCCAGCATTTT	CASAGTGDQPQHF
TRBV23-1	-	-	TRBJ2-7	TGCGCCAGCAGTCACAGGGGCGAGCAGTACTTC	CASSHRGEQYF
TRBV12-5	few	TRBD1	TRBJ2-5	TGTGCTAGTGGTTTTGGGGACAGGGGGGTTCAAGAGACCCAGTACTTC	CASGFGDRGVQETQYF
TRBV9	few	TRBD2	TRBJ2-3	TGTGCCAGCACCGTAGGTACTAGCGGGGTCACAGATACGCAGTATTTT	CASTVGTSGVTDTQYF
TRBV29-1	many	-	TRBJ2-4	TGCAGCGTTGGGACTTCTTCCGCCCCAAACATTCAGTACTTC	CSVGTSSAPNIQYF
TRBV5-4	few	TRBD2	TRBJ2-5	TGTGCCAGCAGCTCTCTCGGGACTAGCGGGGGAAAGTACTTC	CASSSLGTSGGKYF